This T cell receptor (beta chain) was sequenced during a study of lymphopenia after photon versus proton radiotherapy. Germline loops: CDR1 MDHEN, CDR2 SYDVKM. The V end was cut by 2 bases, the J end by 1 base, with 12 bases between. CDR3 size: 15 residues. This clone was counted once. Antigen unknown. Study-level points and caveats: In patients who died, overall survival fell as post-nadir TCR diversity dropped more.

Assay: immunoSEQ multiplex PCR; the TCRdb copy retains only in-frame clones and omits some. The sample shows about 50,000 clones, roughly nine tenths of them seen only once. V gene TRBV28 combines with J gene TRBJ2-7; D not resolved. The receptor comes from a woman in her thirties or forties with cholangiocarcinoma. Here the sequenced sample was peripheral blood, taken from a patient treated with photon-based radiotherapy. The CDR3 is CASSLPYEGSYEQYF. CDR3 DNA sequence: TGTGCCAGCAGTTTACCCTATGAAGGGTCCTACGAGCAGTACTTC. The entire variable domain, with the rest obtained from reference TRBV28 and TRBJ2-7, is as follows: DVKVTQSSRYLVKRTGEKVFLECVQDMDHENMFWYRQDPGLGLRLIYFSYDVKMKEKGDIPEGYSVSREKKERFSLILESASTNQTSMYLCASSLPYEGSYEQYFGPGTRLTVT.